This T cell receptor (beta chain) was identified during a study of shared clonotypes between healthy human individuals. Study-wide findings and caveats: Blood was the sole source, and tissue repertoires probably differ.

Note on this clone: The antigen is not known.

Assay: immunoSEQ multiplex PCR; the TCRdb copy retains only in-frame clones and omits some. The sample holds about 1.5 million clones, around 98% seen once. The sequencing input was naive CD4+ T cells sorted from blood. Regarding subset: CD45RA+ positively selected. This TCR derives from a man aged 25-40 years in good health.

The CDR3 protein is CSVGIGPDTQYF. The CDR3 DNA reads TGCAGCGTTGGAATTGGCCCCGATACGCAGTATTTT. The chain is built from TRBV29-1 and TRBJ2-3; no clear D. Germline CDR1 is SQVTM and CDR2 is ANQGSEA. V lost 4 bases to trimming and J lost 6 bases, with 11 bases between them. The CDR3 length is 12 residues.